A selection of T cell receptor beta chains follows, all from one sample in a study of human T cells and chemical hapten exposure. One entry per CDR3 protein results from TCRdb running MiXCR on the RACE reads. The table includes around 44,000 distinct CDR3 sequences, 3.5% to 4% detected once. The sample in question was whole blood, obtained in connection with sensitization to the hapten diphenylcyclopropenone (DPC). These TCRs come from a man over 45 with alopecia areata. Some clones in this sample may be carry-over from other donors' samples. Each CDR3 is given with its conserved first and last residue. The D gene is left open where the match is weak. Expanded clones get a size class; other rows say once, few or many, or leave the size out.

v_call	cdr3_length	clone_size	d_call	j_call	cdr3_nt	cdr3_aa
TRBV7-9	16	few	TRBD2	TRBJ2-1	TGTGCCAGCAGCCCCCGACTAGCGGGAGGGTTATCTGAGCAGTTCTTC	CASSPRLAGGLSEQFF
TRBV5-1	14	many	TRBD1	TRBJ2-7	TGCGCCAGCAGTCCGGGACAGGGTTATGACGAGCAGTACTTC	CASSPGQGYDEQYF
TRBV7-2	13	many	-	TRBJ2-7	TGTGCCAGCAGCTTAGACCAGGGCGACGAGCAGTACTTC	CASSLDQGDEQYF
TRBV29-1	13	-	TRBD2	TRBJ2-5	TGCAGCGCCCGGACTAGCAGACAAGAGACCCAGTACTTC	CSARTSRQETQYF
TRBV23-1	16	many	-	TRBJ2-2	TGCGCCAGCAGTCAATTCCTACTCTGGAACACCGGGGAGCTGTTTTTT	CASSQFLLWNTGELFF
TRBV28	16	few	-	TRBJ2-7	TGTGCCAGCAAACGCCGTCGTTTGAGGGGGTTTAACGAGCAGTACTTC	CASKRRRLRGFNEQYF
TRBV12-3/TRBV12-4	14	many	-	TRBJ1-1	TGTGCCAGCAGTCCTACAGGCGGCAACACTGAAGCTTTCTTT	CASSPTGGNTEAFF
TRBV11-2	13	many	-	TRBJ2-1	TGTGCCAGCAGCTCTGACCCTGCCGGTGAGCAGTTCTTC	CASSSDPAGEQFF
TRBV30	17	many	TRBD2	TRBJ2-1	TGTGCCTGGAGACGACTAGCGGGAGGGAGCTCCTACAATGAGCAGTTCTTC	CAWRRLAGGSSYNEQFF
TRBV4-3	14	-	-	TRBJ2-2	TGCGCCACCAGTCCGGACGCGAACACCGGGGAGCTGTTTTTT	CATSPDANTGELFF
TRBV12-3/TRBV12-4	14	-	TRBD1	TRBJ1-1	TGTGCCAGCAGTGTCGGACAGGCGAACACTGAAGCTTTCTTT	CASSVGQANTEAFF
TRBV28	15	many	TRBD1	TRBJ1-5	TGTGCCAGCACATCAGGGGGCCTTTTTTATCAGCCCCAGCATTTT	CASTSGGLFYQPQHF
TRBV6-1	14	many	-	TRBJ2-1	TGTGCCAGCAGTGAATCGGGCGGATACAATGAGCAGTTCTTC	CASSESGGYNEQFF
TRBV20-1	11	many	-	TRBJ1-1	TGCAGTGCTAGAGAGGGGAGGGAGGCTTTCTTT	CSAREGREAFF
TRBV7-2	17	many	TRBD2	TRBJ2-1	TGTGCCAGCAGCTCCTCCCCGGGACTAGTACGTTTCAATGAGCAGTTCTTC	CASSSSPGLVRFNEQFF
TRBV4-1	15	many	-	TRBJ2-3	TGCGCCAGCAGCTCGCGAGGGGCGGTTGGAAATACGCAGTATTTT	CASSSRGAVGNTQYF
TRBV7-9	13	-	TRBD1	TRBJ1-4	TGTGCCAGCAGACAGGGGGCGGATGAAAAACTGTTTTTT	CASRQGADEKLFF
TRBV20-1	14	many	-	TRBJ2-3	TGCAGTGCTAGAACTAGCCGGAGAACAGATACGCAGTATTTT	CSARTSRRTDTQYF